Below are 20 T cell receptor beta chains sequenced from a single sample in a study of blood T cell repertoires in COVID-19 (dated by TCRdb to 2020 to 2021). The library was built by means of the immunoSEQ multiplex PCR assay. TCRdb retrieved this table from immuneACCESS and kept in-frame rearrangements only. Not all clones are present; in checked studies, unresolved V genes account for under half, and no reason is known for the remainder. This sample gives fewer than 250,000 clones in total; approximately 86% of them show up just once. Clones ranked in the top ten supply under 0.9% of the sample. Sequenced: peripheral blood. The receptors stem from a man in his forties with acute or convalescent COVID-19.

This sequence joins TRBV4-1 and TRBJ2-7, with a possible D match to TRBD1 (5 bases). Per the germline V gene, CDR1 is MGHRA and CDR2 is YSYEKL. The CDR3 totals 15 residues. The ends were cut back, 0 bases at V and 0 bases at J, with 9 bases in the middle. The CDR3 DNA sequence: TGCGCCAGCAGCCAAGAGACCAGGGTCTCCTACGAGCAGTACTTC. It encodes CASSQETRVSYEQYF.

V and J are TRBV30 and TRBJ1-4; no reliable D call. The V gene's germline CDR1 is GTSNPN and CDR2 SVGIG (reference sequence). This CDR3 has 15 residues. V lost 0 bases, J lost 7 bases, and 15 bases lay in between. CDR3 protein: CAWSVQKISSEKLFF. The DNA of the CDR3 is TGTGCCTGGAGTGTCCAGAAGATCTCCAGTGAAAAACTGTTTTTT.

The rearrangement links TRBV5-5 to TRBJ1-1; 8 bases are shared with TRBD1. The CDR3 contains 14 residues. From germline, CDR1 is SGHKS and CDR2 YYEKEE (reference sequence). V was pared by 4 bases and J by 4 bases, with 6 bases of the junction left unmatched. The CDR3 coding sequence is TGTGCCAGCAGCCGACAGGGGAGGAGCACTGAAGCTTTCTTT. This gives the protein CASSRQGRSTEAFF.

The chain joins TRBV28 to TRBJ1-5; possible D gene TRBD1, 6 bases. The germline CDR1 and CDR2 sequences are MDHEN and SYDVKM. Trimming left V 2 bases short and J 6 bases short, with 11 bases between. CDR3 length equals 14 residues. The CDR3 DNA is TGTGCCAGCAGTTTAGGAGGGGGGGCTCAGCCCCAGCATTTT. This codes for CASSLGGGAQPQHF.

On this clone itself: Additional DNA sequences in this sample encode the identical CDR3. The CDR3 nucleotides read TGTGCCAGCAGCGTAAGCGGTAGCAATCAGCCCCAGCATTTT. It codes for CASSVSGSNQPQHF. The rearrangement uses TRBV9 and TRBJ1-5; D is uncertain. The CDR3 runs 14 residues. V lost 1 base and J lost 0, with 5 bases in between. The germline gives CDR1 SGDLS, CDR2 YYNGEE.

The V and J genes are TRBV28 and TRBJ1-1; 7 bases align to TRBD1. The ends lost 10 bases at V and 9 bases at J; junction bases unmatched: 8. Per the germline V gene, CDR1 is MDHEN and CDR2 is SYDVKM. The CDR3 covers 11 residues. CDR3 sequence: CATKGALQAFF. In nucleotides, the CDR3 is TGTGCCACAAAGGGGGCCCTGCAAGCTTTCTTT.

V and J are TRBV2 and TRBJ2-2; D call uncertain. The CDR3 consists of 14 residues. Trimming removed 6 bases at V and 0 bases at J, with 8 bases between. CDR1 SNHLY and CDR2 FYNNEI come from the germline V gene. This CDR3 reads CASSLTANTGELFF. The DNA for the CDR3 is TGTGCCAGCAGCCTCACAGCGAACACCGGGGAGCTGTTTTTT.

V and J are TRBV9 and TRBJ1-1; TRBD1 agrees at 8 bases. Per the germline V gene, CDR1 is SGDLS and CDR2 is YYNGEE. This CDR3 contains 16 residues. Trimming removed 3 bases from V and 2 bases from J; junction bases left unmatched: 9. CDR3 DNA sequence: TGTGCCAGCAGCGCCTCAGGGGGCGCGGGTAACACTGAAGCTTTCTTT. Amino acids: CASSASGGAGNTEAFF. Full variable domain (outside the CDR3, taken from reference TRBV9 and TRBJ1-1): DSGVTQTPKHLITATGQRVTLRCSPRSGDLSVYWYQQSLDQGLQFLIQYYNGEERAKGNILERFSAQQFPDLHSELNLSSLELGDSALYFCASSASGGAGNTEAFFGQGTRLTVV.

The rearrangement joins TRBV5-5 to TRBJ1-5; 7 nucleotides agree with TRBD1. With 5 bases clipped from V and 7 bases from J, the junction kept 18 bases outside the gene matches. This CDR3 is 17 amino acids long. Looked up from germline, CDR1 is SGHKS and CDR2 is YYEKEE (reference sequence). The CDR3 is CASSPQWTGHPFQPQHF. CDR3 nucleotide sequence: TGTGCCAGCAGTCCCCAGTGGACAGGACACCCATTCCAGCCCCAGCATTTT.

The V call is TRBV6-1, the J call TRBJ2-5; TRBD1 matches 11 bases. CDR1 MNHNS and CDR2 SASEGT come from the germline V gene. The CDR3 runs 16 residues. Trimming at V came to 4 bases and at J to 4 bases, leaving 8 bases not matched to a gene. The CDR3 nucleotides read TGTGCCAGCAGTGCTACTGGACAGGGGGCAGGAGAGACCCAGTACTTC. This sequence encodes CASSATGQGAGETQYF.

In its sample, this clone was seen a few times. V gene TRBV27 combines with J gene TRBJ1-4; TRBD1 agrees at 8 bases. V dropped 6 bases and J dropped 8; count of bases not matched to a gene: 11. The CDR3 runs 15 residues. Germline CDR1 reads MNHEY; CDR2 reads SMNVEV (reference sequence). CDR3 in amino acids: CASRRIGQGSEKLFF. The CDR3 nucleotides are TGTGCCAGCAGGCGAATCGGACAGGGAAGCGAAAAACTGTTTTTT.

In its sample, this clone is medium-sized. The chain recombines TRBV7-9 with TRBJ1-2; D remains unclear. V lost 1 base and J 6 bases, leaving 15 bases between the germline ends. CDR3 length equals 15 residues. CDR1 SEHNR and CDR2 FQNEAQ come from the germline V gene (reference sequence). CDR3 bases: TGTGCCAGCAGCTTAGAGGGAGGGATGCGCAATGGCTACACCTTC. It specifies CASSLEGGMRNGYTF. Variable domain in full (rest from reference TRBV7-9 and TRBJ1-2): DTGVSQNPRHKITKRGQNVTFRCDPISEHNRLYWYRQTLGQGPEFLTYFQNEAQLEKSRLLSDRFSAERPKGSFSTLEIQRTEQGDSAMYLCASSLEGGMRNGYTFGSGTRLTVV.

About this clone itself: The junction departs from germline at one end; a sequencing error may be responsible. Other nucleotide sequences from this sample produce the same CDR3. This chain connects TRBV27 to TRBJ2-7, with 7 positions matching TRBD2. Germline lookup yields CDR1 MNHEY and CDR2 SMNVEV (reference sequence). The CDR3 is made up of 18 amino acids. The CDR3 region is CASSLSGPGLAVSYEQYF. Written as DNA, the CDR3 is TGTGCCAGCAGTTTATCGGGTCCGGGGCTAGCGGTGTCCTACGAGCAGTATTTC.

The J gene is TRBJ1-6, the V gene TRBV6-5, with 8 positions matching TRBD1. CDR3 length: 15 residues. With V trimmed by 6 bases and J by 7 bases, 8 bases remained unmatched. Germline assignment: CDR1 MNHEY and CDR2 SVGAGI. This CDR3 is CASRPEDRENSPLHF. In nucleotides, the CDR3 is TGTGCCAGCAGACCTGAGGACAGGGAGAATTCACCCCTCCACTTT.

The gene calls are TRBV5-1 and TRBJ2-3, with TRBD2 identical over 10 bases. Per germline, CDR1 SGHRS and CDR2 YFSETQ. J gave up 5 bases and V 4 bases, and 13 bases lay outside the gene matches. The CDR3 loop spans 17 amino acids. The CDR3 sequence: CASSLLGAGGPGDTQYF. The CDR3 DNA is TGCGCCAGCAGCCTCCTTGGAGCGGGAGGGCCAGGAGATACGCAGTATTTT.

J is TRBJ2-1 and V is TRBV4-2, with 9 bases that match TRBD2. The germline gives CDR1 LGHNA, CDR2 YNFKEQ. The CDR3 has 16 residues. V gave up 1 base and J gave up 6 bases; unmatched junction bases: 7. CDR3 in DNA: TGTGCCAGCAGCCAAGTCGCGGGAGGGGGTTTCAATGAGCAGTTCTTC. Translated, it gives CASSQVAGGGFNEQFF.

This clone showed up many times. The V call is TRBV19, the J call TRBJ2-7, with 13 bases identical to TRBD2. Germline values: CDR1 LNHDA, CDR2 SQIVND (reference sequence). Trimming removed 3 bases from V and 6 bases from J; junction bases left unmatched: 5. The CDR3 runs 15 residues. CDR3 loop: CASSIGLAGAVEQYF. CDR3 coding DNA: TGTGCCAGTAGTATCGGACTAGCGGGAGCCGTCGAGCAGTACTTC.

The chain's CDR3 is CASSPSGAPTDTQYF. The CDR3 coding sequence is TGTGCCAGCAGCCCGAGCGGGGCCCCCACAGATACGCAGTATTTT. V is TRBV7-6 and J is TRBJ2-3, with 7 positions matching TRBD2. The germline gives CDR1 SGHVS, CDR2 FNYEAQ. Trimming cost V 5 bases and J 2 bases; bases outside gene matches: 7. The CDR3 runs to 15 residues.

V is TRBV10-1 and J is TRBJ2-7; 7 bases are a match to TRBD1. Germline CDR1 reads WNHNN; CDR2 reads SYGVQD (reference sequence). With 8 bases clipped from V and 3 bases from J, the junction kept 7 bases outside the gene matches. The CDR3 spans 13 residues. CDR3 nucleotides: TGCGCCAGCCGCCCAGGGGGTTACTACGAGCAGTACTTC. Translation gives CASRPGGYYEQYF.

The rearrangement uses TRBV27 and TRBJ2-7, with a possible D match to TRBD2 (7 bases). V was clipped by 0 bases and J by 2 bases, with 20 bases between them. The CDR3 contains 18 residues. The germline V gene has CDR1 MNHEY and CDR2 SMNVEV (reference sequence). The CDR3 nucleotides are TGTGCCAGCAGTTTATCCGTCGGCAGGGGAGGGCCTACCTACGAGCAGTACTTC. Its protein product is CASSLSVGRGGPTYEQYF.